This entry lists 2 T cell receptor beta chains sequenced from one sample in a study of cytomegalovirus exposure and HLA in healthy donors. Use of 60 Vbeta and 13 Jbeta primers characterized the PCR. Some clones are missing from TCRdb's copy, which holds only in-frame ones; the method was immunoSEQ multiplex PCR. Found here are about 190,000 clones; the top ten clones hold almost 6.5%. Material for sequencing was PBMCs. The receptors here all came from a man under 40 in good health and CMV-seronegative.

V is TRBV19 and J is TRBJ1-5, with 9 bases fitting TRBD1. Germline values: CDR1 LNHDA, CDR2 SQIVND (reference sequence). V shed 0 bases and J 3 bases; nucleotides not matched to a gene: 9. The CDR3 contains 18 residues. DNA of the CDR3: TGTGCCAGTAGTATAGATCTCGGCGGACAGGGGAACAATCAGCCCCAGCATTTT. Amino acid sequence: CASSIDLGGQGNNQPQHF.

J is TRBJ2-5 and V is TRBV5-4; 8 positions match TRBD1. The better agreement between TRBJ2-7 and the DNA end casts doubt on the J call. The CDR3 extends over 16 amino acids. Germline lookup yields CDR1 SGHNT and CDR2 YYREEE (reference sequence). The CDR3 coding sequence is TGTGCCAGCAGCTTGGTGCCGGGACAGGTCTCCTACGAGCAGTACTTC. It translates to CASSLVPGQVSYEQYF.